Shown below are 29 T cell receptor beta chains from a single sample sequenced in a study of CD8+ T cells in alopecia areata. Extraction of RNA preceded its reverse transcription into cDNA, which served as the sequencing template. Repertoires were generated with immunoSEQ multiplex PCR, while TCRdb's copy carries only in-frame clones and drops some. The table has around 150,000 clones, less than 65% seen once. Source material: CD8+ T cells sorted from blood. These receptors were taken from a human donor in good health.

The chain recombines TRBV9 with TRBJ1-4; 11 bases are shared with TRBD1. CDR3 length equals 15 residues. V was clipped by 4 bases and J by 4 bases; unmatched bases: 3. Germline-derived CDR1 and CDR2 are SGDLS and YYNGEE. The CDR3 bases are TGTGCCAGCAGCCCAGGGACAGGGGGTAATGAAAAACTGTTTTTT. This translates into CASSPGTGGNEKLFF.

In DNA, the CDR3 is TGTGCCAGCAGCACCAGGGCCAGGACCTACGAGCAGTACTTC. It specifies CASSTRARTYEQYF. The chain employs TRBV7-8 and TRBJ2-7; a possible D gene is TRBD1 (5 bases). The CDR3 contains 14 residues. V was shortened by 5 bases and J by 2 bases, with 13 bases between the two germline ends. The germline gives CDR1 SGHVS, CDR2 FQNEAQ.

The CDR3 bases are TGTGCCAGCAGCTTAGAATTAGCGGGAGGGTTCTACGAGCAGTACTTC. This codes for CASSLELAGGFYEQYF. The chain has TRBV11-2 and TRBJ2-7, with 11 bases aligning to TRBD2. CDR1 is SGHAT and CDR2 is FQNNGV in the germline V gene. V was pared by 0 bases and J by 3 bases, with 4 bases of the junction left unmatched. The CDR3 is made up of 16 amino acids.

The CDR3 loop reads CAWSAPRVLGGAYEQYF. The DNA for the CDR3 is TGTGCCTGGAGTGCCCCCCGGGTTCTTGGAGGTGCCTACGAGCAGTACTTC. The V gene is TRBV30, the J gene TRBJ2-7, with D possibly being TRBD2 (5 bases). V lost 1 base and J lost 2, with 21 bases in between. This CDR3 has 17 residues. Germline V gene sequence: CDR1 GTSNPN, CDR2 SVGIG (reference sequence).

This clone was seen only a few times. The chain is built from TRBV9 and TRBJ2-7; D possibly corresponds to TRBD2 (5 bases). Germline V lookup: CDR1 SGDLS, CDR2 YYNGEE. The CDR3 covers 13 residues. V was trimmed by 5 bases and J by 4 bases, leaving 13 bases between them. In DNA, the CDR3 is TGTGCCAGCAGTCTGGGGAGTGGGTACGAGCAGTACTTC. As protein: CASSLGSGYEQYF.

This chain uses TRBV5-1 with TRBJ2-1; unclear D gene. V gave up 4 bases and J gave up 10 bases, with 12 bases separating them. Germline assignment: CDR1 SGHRS and CDR2 YFSETQ. The CDR3 consists of 12 residues. CDR3 region: CASSPGGDEQFF. In DNA, the CDR3 is TGCGCCAGCAGCCCCGGCGGAGACGAGCAGTTCTTC.

The rearrangement links TRBV25-1 to TRBJ2-7; 9 bases agree with TRBD1. CDR3 size: 17 residues. Germline trimming cut 3 bases from V and 0 bases from J; bases unmatched to any gene: 9. CDR1 MGHDK and CDR2 SYGVNS come from the germline V gene. The CDR3 here is CASSDDSGTGSSYEQYF. For the CDR3, the DNA is TGTGCCAGCAGTGATGACTCCGGGACAGGGAGCTCCTACGAGCAGTACTTC.

This chain links TRBV27 with TRBJ2-7, with D maybe TRBD1 (5 bases). CDR1 is MNHEY and CDR2 is SMNVEV in the germline V gene (reference sequence). The CDR3 contains 13 residues. V was trimmed by 5 bases and J by 4 bases, leaving 12 bases between them. CDR3: CASSEQGNYEQYF. In DNA form, the CDR3 reads TGTGCCAGCAGTGAGCAGGGAAATTACGAGCAGTACTTC.

The V call is TRBV5-6, the J call TRBJ2-7; D is unresolved. The germline V gene encodes CDR1 SGHDT and CDR2 YYEEEE. CDR3 length equals 14 residues. The germline V and J ends were trimmed by 2 bases and 2 bases, with 11 bases remaining between them. The CDR3: CASSLDGPAYEQYF. Here the CDR3 DNA reads TGTGCCAGCAGCTTAGATGGACCGGCCTACGAGCAGTACTTC.

Comment on this clone: Other DNA sequences in this sample translate to the same CDR3. The chain is built from TRBV19 and TRBJ1-2, with 7 bases that match TRBD1. CDR1 is LNHDA, CDR2 SQIVND, per germline (reference sequence). The CDR3 is 12 residues long. With 5 bases clipped from V and 5 bases from J, the junction kept 2 bases outside the gene matches. The CDR3 DNA reads as TGTGCCAGTAGTCCGACAGGGTATGGCTACACCTTC. It yields the protein CASSPTGYGYTF.

The rearrangement links TRBV4-1 to TRBJ1-2, with D possibly TRBD1 on 5 matching bases. With 6 bases removed from V and 7 bases from J, the gap between germline ends came to 18 bases. The CDR3 consists of 14 residues. CDR1 is MGHRA and CDR2 is YSYEKL in the germline V gene. CDR3 sequence reads: CASRRPGAYSGYTF. CDR3 nucleotides: TGCGCCAGCAGAAGACCCGGGGCATACAGTGGCTACACCTTC.

This sequence joins TRBV29-1 and TRBJ1-1, with D possibly TRBD1 on 5 matching bases. Germline V gene sequence: CDR1 SQVTM, CDR2 ANQGSEA. V dropped 6 bases and J dropped 6 bases, with 14 bases sitting between them. The CDR3 totals 12 residues. The CDR3: CSVPSPGAEAFF. The CDR3 nucleotides read TGCAGCGTGCCTAGTCCGGGGGCTGAAGCTTTCTTT.

The CDR3, as DNA: TGTGCCAGCAGCAACCCCGGGACTAGCGGGAGGCAGCTGTTTTTT. The encoded protein is CASSNPGTSGRQLFF. The chain combines TRBV7-9 with TRBJ2-2, with TRBD2 identical over 15 bases. This CDR3 contains 15 residues. Germline CDR1 and CDR2: SEHNR and FQNEAQ (reference sequence). V shed 5 bases, J shed 12 bases, and the junction held 7 bases outside the gene matches.

J is TRBJ2-7 and V is TRBV9; D might be TRBD1 or TRBD2, each matching 5 bases. V lost 3 bases and J 0 bases, leaving 13 bases between the germline ends. The CDR3 loop spans 15 amino acids. Germline V gives CDR1 SGDLS, CDR2 YYNGEE. CDR3 coding DNA: TGTGCCAGCAGCGCCGGGGCTGGGAGCTCCTACGAGCAGTACTTC. It is translated as CASSAGAGSSYEQYF.

CDR3 sequence: CASSPRVGSYNEQFF. In nucleotides, the CDR3 is TGCGCCAGCAGCCCCAGGGTAGGTTCCTACAATGAGCAGTTCTTC. The chain is built from TRBV5-1 and TRBJ2-1; weak D call: TRBD1 (5 bases). The CDR3 has 15 residues. With 4 bases removed from V and 1 base from J, the gap between germline ends came to 12 bases. Germline assignment: CDR1 SGHRS and CDR2 YFSETQ.

This clone was found a few times. The chain has TRBV29-1 and TRBJ1-1, with TRBD1 as a possible D gene (5 bases). The CDR3 is 13 residues long. Germline-derived CDR1 and CDR2 are SQVTM and ANQGSEA. Trimming removed 4 bases at V and 7 bases at J, with 16 bases between. CDR3 residues: CSVAYSGQGEAFF. CDR3 nucleotide sequence: TGCAGCGTTGCTTATAGTGGGCAGGGTGAAGCTTTCTTT.

The J gene is TRBJ2-7, the V gene TRBV4-1, with D hard to call. The length of the CDR3 is 15 residues. Trimming removed 0 bases at V and 2 bases at J, with 11 bases between. Per germline, CDR1 MGHRA and CDR2 YSYEKL. The CDR3 nucleotides are TGCGCCAGCAGCCAAGATTCCTCCCCCACCTACGAGCAGTACTTC. Protein product: CASSQDSSPTYEQYF.

V usage is TRBV29-1 and J usage is TRBJ1-2; no firm D call. Between the trimmed V and J ends, which lost 7 bases and 8 bases, there was a span of 17 bases. This CDR3 spans 12 amino acids. The V gene's germline CDR1 is SQVTM and CDR2 ANQGSEA. The chain's CDR3 is CSAQADAIGYTF. For the CDR3, the DNA is TGCAGCGCCCAGGCGGACGCGATCGGCTACACCTTC. Variable domain in full (rest from reference TRBV29-1 and TRBJ1-2): SAVISQKPSRDICQRGTSLTIQCQVDSQVTMMFWYRQQPGQSLTLIATANQGSEATYESGFVIDKFPISRPNLTFSTLTVSNMSPEDSSIYLCSAQADAIGYTFGSGTRLTVV.

This clone has just a few counts. This sample also contains other DNA sequences that code for the same CDR3. The chain joins TRBV7-9 to TRBJ2-3; D is undetermined. CDR3 length: 12 residues. Trimming pared 5 bases from V and 1 base from J, leaving 4 bases between. From germline, CDR1 is SEHNR and CDR2 FQNEAQ (reference sequence). The CDR3 DNA follows: TGTGCCAGCAGCCCACGCACAGATACGCAGTATTTT. It translates to CASSPRTDTQYF. Full variable domain (rest looked up from reference TRBV7-9 and TRBJ2-3): DTGVSQNPRHKITKRGQNVTFRCDPISEHNRLYWYRQTLGQGPEFLTYFQNEAQLEKSRLLSDRFSAERPKGSFSTLEIQRTEQGDSAMYLCASSPRTDTQYFGPGTRLTVL.

This clone was seen a few times. The chain joins TRBV28 to TRBJ2-6; D might be TRBD1 or TRBD2, each matching 6 bases. Germline CDR1 reads MDHEN; CDR2 reads SYDVKM. The CDR3 runs 15 residues. Trimming removed 3 bases at V and 2 bases at J, with 8 bases between. CDR3 protein: CASSLEGAGANVLTF. The DNA for the CDR3 is TGTGCCAGCAGTTTGGAGGGGGCTGGGGCCAACGTCCTGACTTTC. Filled out from reference TRBV28 and TRBJ2-6, the complete variable domain reads DVKVTQSSRYLVKRTGEKVFLECVQDMDHENMFWYRQDPGLGLRLIYFSYDVKMKEKGDIPEGYSVSREKKERFSLILESASTNQTSMYLCASSLEGAGANVLTFGAGSRLTVL.

This clone was picked up a small number of times. The J gene is TRBJ1-1, the V gene TRBV28; D is unclear. The CDR3 consists of 16 residues. CDR1 is MDHEN and CDR2 is SYDVKM in the germline V gene. The V and J ends lost 6 bases and 1 base respectively, with 18 bases between them. Written as DNA, the CDR3 is TGTGCCAGCAGACCTGGGGTAAGATTACCGAACACTGAAGCTTTCTTT. Translation gives CASRPGVRLPNTEAFF.

The chain links TRBV7-9 to TRBJ1-2, with TRBD1 matching 9 bases. Trimming removed 4 bases from V and 3 bases from J; junction bases left unmatched: 6. This CDR3 is 15 amino acids long. CDR1 SEHNR and CDR2 FQNEAQ come from the germline V gene (reference sequence). DNA for the CDR3: TGTGCCAGCAGCTCGTGGACAGGGGAAGACTATGGCTACACCTTC. Protein sequence: CASSSWTGEDYGYTF.

The V gene is TRBV5-1, the J gene TRBJ2-7; weak D call: TRBD1 (5 bases). CDR3 size: 12 residues. The germline V gene encodes CDR1 SGHRS and CDR2 YFSETQ. V was shortened by 8 bases and J by 4 bases, with 13 bases between the two germline ends. The CDR3 reads CASGQGNYEQYF. The CDR3 bases are TGCGCCAGTGGGCAGGGTAATTACGAGCAGTACTTC.

V gene TRBV29-1 combines with J gene TRBJ2-7; D possibly matches TRBD1 or TRBD2 (5 bases each). Germline lookup yields CDR1 SQVTM and CDR2 ANQGSEA. Trimming took off 2 bases at V and 0 bases at J, with 17 bases between the two ends. This CDR3 spans 16 amino acids. The chain's CDR3 is CSVEWGFVGSSYEQYF. DNA of the CDR3: TGCAGCGTTGAATGGGGGTTCGTGGGTTCCTCCTACGAGCAGTACTTC.

Worth noting for this clone: A junction end diverges from the germline sequence, so it may reflect a read error. The chain carries TRBV29-1 and TRBJ1-3; D ambiguous. This CDR3 spans 11 amino acids. Germline CDR1 reads SQVTM; CDR2 reads ANQGSEA. CDR3 DNA: TGCAGCGCTGAAATTGGTGTCGCGATATATTTT. This codes for CSAEIGVAIYF.

The CDR3: CASSQDIDEQFF. Written as DNA, the CDR3 is TGCGCCAGCAGCCAAGATATCGATGAGCAGTTCTTC. This chain connects TRBV4-1 to TRBJ2-1; D is unresolved. This CDR3 comprises 12 residues. The V gene lost 0 bases and the J gene lost 8 bases, with 5 bases spanning the gap. Germline V gene data show CDR1 as MGHRA and CDR2 as YSYEKL.

This chain links TRBV29-1 with TRBJ2-3, with D possibly TRBD1 on 5 matching bases. With 5 bases removed from V and 4 bases from J, the gap between germline ends came to 10 bases. The CDR3 covers 12 residues. Germline-derived CDR1 and CDR2 are SQVTM and ANQGSEA. The DNA for the CDR3 is TGCAGCGTTCCGACAGTCCCAGATACGCAGTATTTT. Translated: CSVPTVPDTQYF.

There are a few counts of this clone. This chain links TRBV6-6 with TRBJ2-7, with D tentatively TRBD2 (5 bases). Germline V gives CDR1 MNHNY, CDR2 SVGAGI (reference sequence). V lost 7 bases to trimming and J lost 6 bases, with 10 bases between them. The CDR3 sequence is 11 residues long. CDR3 sequence: CASNLAPEQYF. CDR3 coding DNA: TGTGCCAGCAACCTAGCTCCCGAGCAGTACTTC.

This clone was recorded a few times. The V call is TRBV30, the J call TRBJ1-1; D gene ambiguous. This CDR3 comprises 13 residues. The germline V gene has CDR1 GTSNPN and CDR2 SVGIG (reference sequence). Trimming stripped 0 bases from V and 3 bases from J, with 8 bases between. DNA for the CDR3: TGTGCCTGGAGTGTTTCCGATTACACTGAAGCTTTCTTT. Translated: CAWSVSDYTEAFF.